This is a list of T cell receptor beta chains from one sample in a study of radiotherapy plus CTLA-4 blockade in lung cancer. Assay used: immunoSEQ multiplex PCR; TCRdb lists only in-frame clones, some missing. Among 83,000 or so clones, roughly 80% were seen once, and the ten largest hold 0.82%. The source material was peripheral blood, sampled from a patient treated with radiotherapy plus ipilimumab. The origin of the receptors is a human donor with non-small cell lung cancer who had stable disease on radiotherapy plus ipilimumab. Each CDR3 is given with its conserved first and last residue. Fields, in order: V gene, CDR3 protein.

TRBV30	CAWSVSSVRGLETQYF
TRBV27	CASGSRTGSTDTQYF
TRBV28	CASRRTGGGGEAFF
TRBV6-5	CASFGRASPGSEQYF
TRBV6-1	CASRVDRGQTDTQYF
TRBV27	CASSTRRQSNEKLFF
TRBV28	CASSGGQGGDNEQFF
TRBV28	CASGWSGRLVTLHF
TRBV9	CASSVGRGYYGYTF
TRBV28	CASRLGTVWYNEQFF
TRBV19	CASSIAGGDGYTF
TRBV29-1	CSVAILDIGTGELFF
TRBV11-2	CASTDRVWETQYF
TRBV7-2	CASSLTGKGDQPQHF
TRBV9	CASSAALTGGRTEAFF
TRBV5-6	CASTLWGLAAYEQYF
TRBV11-3	CASSLGTSGRYRETQYF
TRBV11-2	CASSSGLAGGPNTEQYF
TRBV11-2	CASSSWQRLPETQYF
TRBV7-2	CASSSQGGGKNIQYF
TRBV20-1	CSARDTTEAFF
TRBV9	CASSVATGVAYEQYF
TRBV7-2	CASSQQGFRYEQYF
TRBV18	CASSPTSAGEQFF
TRBV14	CASSRKLNTEAFF
TRBV7-2	CASSFDSYQPQHF